This T cell receptor beta chain derives from a study of blood T cell repertoires in COVID-19. Study context: Acute and convalescent COVID-19 specimens originated in the United States, Italy and Spain.

Recovered status in Cohort 3 required two negative PCRs, clearance, or symptom resolution. Produced via immunoSEQ multiplex PCR; TCRdb's table is partial and in-frame only. The sample holds some 150,000 clones, approximately 80% seen once. This clone was seen more than once but under ten times. CDR1 is MNHEY and CDR2 is SVGAGI in the germline V gene. Trimming took 6 bases from V and 5 from J; bases not matched to a gene: 7. The CDR3 totals 14 residues. The receptor was derived from a man aged 50 to 60 who had recovered from COVID-19. Sequencing was performed on PBMCs or T cells enriched from blood (not recorded which). The J gene is TRBJ1-2, the V gene TRBV6-5, with 9 positions matching TRBD1. CDR3 loop: CASSRQGGRYGYTF. DNA for the CDR3: TGTGCCAGCAGCCGACAGGGGGGAAGGTATGGCTACACCTTC.